Each of the 16 T cell receptor beta chains below was sequenced from the same sample in a study of CD8+ T cells in alopecia areata. Described treatment: oral pan-JAK inhibitor, 5-10 mg twice daily. cDNA serving as the sequencing template came from extracted, reverse transcribed RNA. TCRdb keeps only in-frame clones here, not all; method: immunoSEQ multiplex PCR. The repertoire holds 150,000 to 200,000 clones, with approximately 60% as singletons. Sample: CD4+ T cells sorted from blood, taken at week 4, from a patient treated with tofacitinib. Receptors originate from a human donor with alopecia areata.

The chain joins TRBV30 to TRBJ2-1, with a weak D call TRBD2 (6 bases). From germline, CDR1 is GTSNPN and CDR2 SVGIG (reference sequence). Trimming stripped 4 bases from V and 9 bases from J, with 19 bases between. There are 14 residues in the CDR3. The CDR3 nucleotides are TGTGCCTGGACCCCGGGACTCCCCCCCGGTGAGCAGTTCTTC. Translating gives CAWTPGLPPGEQFF.

This clone was seen only a few times. The V gene is TRBV2, the J gene TRBJ2-5, with D possibly called TRBD1 or TRBD2 (5 bases each). Germline V gene lookup returns CDR1 SNHLY and CDR2 FYNNEI. The CDR3 has 13 residues. Between the trimmed V and J ends, which lost 4 bases and 2 bases, there was a span of 8 bases. The chain's CDR3 is CASSGGGQETQYF. The DNA of the CDR3 is TGTGCCAGCAGTGGGGGCGGGCAAGAGACCCAGTACTTC.

The chain links TRBV18 to TRBJ2-7; 8 bases are a match to TRBD1. The V gene's germline CDR1 is KGHSH and CDR2 LQKENI. The CDR3 is 12 residues long. Trimming cost V 5 bases and J 5 bases; bases outside gene matches: 2. DNA for the CDR3: TGTGCCAGCTCAGCAGGGGGCAACGAGCAGTACTTC. This codes for CASSAGGNEQYF.

This clone was detected a few times. The chain links TRBV7-9 to TRBJ2-3; possibly TRBD1 or TRBD2 for D (5 bases each). The CDR3 contains 16 residues. Germline lookup yields CDR1 SEHNR and CDR2 FQNEAQ (reference sequence). The V gene lost 8 bases and the J gene lost 0 bases, with 18 bases spanning the gap. CDR3 loop: CASSSWRAGSTDTQYF. CDR3 nucleotide sequence: TGTGCCAGCTCATCCTGGCGGGCAGGGAGCACAGATACGCAGTATTTT. The whole variable domain, remainder taken from reference TRBV7-9 and TRBJ2-3, is DTGVSQNPRHKITKRGQNVTFRCDPISEHNRLYWYRQTLGQGPEFLTYFQNEAQLEKSRLLSDRFSAERPKGSFSTLEIQRTEQGDSAMYLCASSSWRAGSTDTQYFGPGTRLTVL.

The chain links TRBV7-2 to TRBJ2-5; D gene ambiguous. Trimming stripped 5 bases from V and 5 bases from J, with 9 bases between. The CDR3 runs 12 residues. Germline assignment: CDR1 SGHTA and CDR2 FQGNSA. The DNA for the CDR3 is TGTGCCAGCAGCCAAAGTGGTGAGACCCAGTACTTC. As protein: CASSQSGETQYF.

This clone was picked up a small number of times. The chain employs TRBV5-1 and TRBJ2-5; 8 nucleotides agree with TRBD2. This CDR3 spans 15 amino acids. Germline V gene lookup returns CDR1 SGHRS and CDR2 YFSETQ. The ends lost 1 base at V and 4 bases at J; junction bases unmatched: 6. The CDR3 DNA reads as TGCGCCAGCAGCTTGTCGGCGGGGGGCTCAGAGACCCAGTACTTC. Translating it yields CASSLSAGGSETQYF.

This clone was found a few times. V gene TRBV12-5 combines with J gene TRBJ1-3; D is uncertain. The CDR3 has 12 residues. V was trimmed by 7 bases and J by 0 bases, leaving 4 bases between them. The germline gives CDR1 LGHNT, CDR2 FRNRAP. CDR3 loop: CASATSGNTIYF. DNA of the CDR3: TGTGCTAGTGCTACCTCTGGAAACACCATATATTTT.

This chain links TRBV7-3 with TRBJ2-2, with D perhaps matching TRBD2 (6 bases). Germline assignment: CDR1 SGHTA and CDR2 FQGTGA. Trimming cost V 4 bases and J 6 bases, with 24 bases left between them. This CDR3 has 18 residues. The CDR3 reads CASSSAPPGTGVAGELFF. As DNA, the CDR3 is TGTGCCAGCAGCTCAGCCCCCCCCGGGACTGGGGTCGCCGGGGAGCTGTTTTTT.

The J gene is TRBJ1-6, the V gene TRBV4-1, with 11 bases that match TRBD1. V shed 4 bases and J 6 bases; nucleotides not matched to a gene: 11. Germline V gene sequence: CDR1 MGHRA, CDR2 YSYEKL. The CDR3 sequence is 18 residues long. This chain's CDR3 is CASSRITGTGGANSPLHF. CDR3 nucleotides: TGCGCCAGCAGCCGAATTACCGGGACAGGGGGTGCTAATTCACCCCTCCACTTT.

The CDR3 DNA follows: TGTGCCTGGAGTCTGGACAGGGGTCGTGCTGAAGCTTTCTTT. This sequence encodes CAWSLDRGRAEAFF. The chain recombines TRBV30 with TRBJ1-1; 9 nucleotides line up with TRBD1. Germline CDR1 reads GTSNPN; CDR2 reads SVGIG (reference sequence). CDR3 length equals 14 residues. V lost 2 bases, J lost 6 bases, and 7 bases stayed unmatched.

DNA for the CDR3: TGTGCCAGCTCCGAGACCGCGCCCGTTTGGACAGGTGCCTTGAACACTGAAGCTTTCTTT. Its protein is CASSETAPVWTGALNTEAFF. The rearrangement links TRBV7-8 to TRBJ1-1, with 7 bases matching TRBD1. The V gene end was trimmed by 8 bases and the J gene end by 0 bases; junction bases not matched to a gene: 24. This CDR3 spans 20 amino acids. Per germline, CDR1 SGHVS and CDR2 FQNEAQ.

V gene TRBV20-1 combines with J gene TRBJ1-1, with D tentatively TRBD1 (5 bases). The germline CDR1 and CDR2 sequences are DFQATT and SNEGSKA (reference sequence). V lost 5 bases and J 8 bases, leaving 12 bases between the germline ends. This CDR3 is built from 11 residues. The CDR3 region has the DNA TGCAGTGCTTCGTCACGGGGGGAAGCTTTCTTT. It codes for CSASSRGEAFF.

The sample holds a few counts of this clone. The chain is built from TRBV7-2 and TRBJ2-5; possible D gene TRBD2, 7 bases. The germline V and J ends were trimmed by 5 bases and 5 bases, with 21 bases remaining between them. The CDR3 sequence is 16 residues long. CDR1 is SGHTA, CDR2 FQGNSA, per germline. This chain's CDR3 is CASSPGALAMGETQYF. Written as DNA, the CDR3 is TGTGCCAGCAGCCCGGGGGCACTAGCGATGGGGGAGACCCAGTACTTC.

The chain links TRBV25-1 to TRBJ2-5; no firm D call. Germline V gives CDR1 MGHDK, CDR2 SYGVNS. The CDR3 loop spans 11 amino acids. Deletions cut 7 bases from V and 5 bases from J, with 8 bases between. CDR3 sequence (DNA): TGTGCCAGCAAGGTTGGGGAGACCCAGTACTTC. Its protein is CASKVGETQYF.

This chain connects TRBV6-5 to TRBJ2-7; 10 bases align to TRBD1. V lost 8 bases to trimming and J lost 7 bases; unmatched junction nucleotides: 14. The germline CDR1 and CDR2 sequences are MNHEY and SVGAGI. This CDR3 contains 15 residues. This CDR3 is CASRHSGDRGGEQYF. CDR3 bases: TGTGCCAGCCGCCATTCCGGGGACAGGGGTGGGGAGCAGTACTTC.

The chain uses TRBV5-6 and TRBJ2-7, with 7 bases fitting TRBD1. This CDR3 spans 13 amino acids. The germline gives CDR1 SGHDT, CDR2 YYEEEE. After removal of 1 base from V and 3 bases from J, the junction contained 1 base not matched to a gene. For the CDR3, the DNA is TGTGCCAGCAGCTTGTACAGGGGCTACGAGCAGTACTTC. Translated: CASSLYRGYEQYF. The full variable domain, completed using reference TRBV5-6 and TRBJ2-7, is DAGVTQSPTHLIKTRGQQVTLRCSPKSGHDTVSWYQQALGQGPQFIFQYYEEEERQRGNFPDRFSGHQFPNYSSELNVNALLLGDSALYLCASSLYRGYEQYFGPGTRLTVT.